This entry features one T cell receptor (beta chain) sequence. Its antigen is unknown. No per-base quality is available; no much larger clone lies one base away. The CDR3 sequence holds 15 residues, the cysteine and phenylalanine included. The entry retains the CDR3 DNA only, 45 bases that are in frame from base 1. CDR1 and CDR2 were assigned from the germline V gene as SGHAT and FQNNGV. At the junction V is shortened by 5 bases and J by 6 bases; bases outside the gene matches: 7. Library generation was performed with the immunoSEQ multiplex PCR assay. For the multiplex PCR, a mixture combining 60 forward primers for TCR Vbeta segments and 13 reverse primers for TCR Jbeta segments was used. A multiplex PCR assay on genomic DNA amplified the CDR3 region of rearranged TCR beta genes. On the Illumina HiSeq System, the amplified TCR beta libraries were sequenced as 87-base-pair reads. The paper's processing steps were these. In a later analysis, approximately 74 million unique TCR beta chains were counted across the 690 or so repertoires, and approximately 11 million of these chains were shared by at least two donors. Raw reads were error-corrected and collapsed into unique sequences with a nearest-neighbor algorithm that merged closely related sequences to remove PCR and sequencing errors. Alignment of CDR3 sequences to IMGT reference sequences was used to assign V, D and J gene segments. For a sequence to be retained, at least a six-nucleotide match to both a V gene segment and a J gene segment was required. A rearrangement was called productive if the CDR3 had no stop codons and remained in frame with V and J, and every other rearrangement was called non-productive. Following IMGT convention, CDR3 was defined as the stretch from the second conserved V-encoded cysteine to the conserved J-encoded phenylalanine. Sequences without an unambiguous match to a single V gene segment were excluded from the earlier analysis of 450 to 650 of the donors. An earlier analysis of 587 of the donors called V segments functional above 56.7% productive rearrangements and segregating when the between-donor standard deviation exceeded 5%. A statistical classification framework was built to diagnose cytomegalovirus status from the catalog of TCR beta chain sequences. V and J gene assignment, in a later analysis, came from comparing TCR nucleotide sequences with IMGT/GENE-DB human TR gene sequences. In a later analysis, CDR3 sequences and most-parsimonious VDJ recombination scenarios were assigned using the TCRdist pipeline. In a later analysis, each TCR beta chain was defined by its CDR3 amino acid sequence together with its V-gene family, and reads lacking a unique V-gene family were excluded. In a later analysis, fewer than 650 highly shared, low-generation-probability nucleotide sequences were removed to address suspected cross-contamination and a sequencing artifact. In a later analysis, a clonal expansion index for each public chain was calculated from normalized within-repertoire ranks of inferred template counts. A later analysis computed generation probabilities with a VDJ recombination model fitted to out-of-frame rearrangements, and checked the results against IGoR. A later analysis scored TCR-TCR, TCR-HLA and TCR-CMV co-occurrence with hypergeometric tests, applying a repertoire-size bias correction to TCR pairs. To estimate false discovery rates, a later analysis permuted the HLA or CMV assignments 20 times. In a later analysis, co-occurring TCRs were grouped using DBSCAN, with TCRdist sequence similarity added in when clustering inside HLA-allele-positive subsets. Repertoires with fewer than 30,000 or more than 120,000 public chains, plus five repertoires with anomalous nucleotide sharing, were excluded from co-occurrence clustering. TCRdb limited this immuneACCESS table to in-frame rearrangements with V and J called. A share of clones is missing; checked studies link under half to unresolved V genes, and the rest is unexplained. That table supplies the V and J calls and clone size; D and trimming were determined from the DNA. Recorded for this sample are some 130,000 clones; roughly 76% of them occurred a single time. The top ten clones comprise around 1.2% of the sample.

This entry comes from a study of cytomegalovirus exposure and HLA in healthy donors (dated by TCRdb to about 2017). For context, the study as a whole: An earlier analysis of several hundred of the donors reported approximately 300 Gb of sequence data and around 110 million unique TCR beta sequences obtained from about 179 million T cells. An early release that covered approximately 600 HLA-typed donors contained 300 to 350 gigabases of sequencing data and around 80 million unique TCR sequences. Of the 300 to 450 genotyped donors, 65% to 90% were placed in the genetic ancestry cluster associated with self-reported Caucasian donors. The aim of the study was to test whether cataloging public T cell receptors could identify signatures of past pathogen exposure. The study profiled the T cell repertoires of hundreds of subjects by immunosequencing and related them to cytomegalovirus serostatus. A separate validation cohort of about 110 different subjects was used in addition to the roughly 700-subject first cohort. To predict cytomegalovirus infection status, the study brought together high-throughput TCR immunosequencing, statistical association of individual TCRs with disease status, and machine learning. In a later analysis, previously published TCR beta repertoires from several hundred donors were re-analyzed and high-resolution HLA genotyping was added so that TCR occurrence patterns could be studied. In the later analysis, no new phenotypic data were used to find candidate immune exposures; instead, reliance was placed on TCR beta sequences and their occurrence across donors. An earlier analysis of approximately 500 of the donors applied high-throughput TCR beta sequencing to assess whether each TCR beta V gene segment acted as functional or pseudogenic. Donor age, sex, ethnicity and CMV serostatus were compiled together with the repertoire data. A later genetic analysis took genome-wide SNP genotypes for 398 of the 666 donors and used that subset as a discovery cohort. All discovery cohort repertoires had been generated using a single sequencing platform. Both class I and class II loci were covered by HLA typing, at four-digit resolution. The number of typed donors differed by locus: about 620-640 for A, B, C, DRB1 and DQB1; approximately 530 for DQA1; 606 for DPA1; and some 430 for DPB1. Roughly 5 DR-DQ haplotypes were handled as single units for association and clustering because linkage in the cohort was strong. Among around 400 genotyped donors of the cohort, an average of around 220,000 unique TCR beta nucleotide sequences was sequenced per donor, of which roughly 18% were non-productive.

The cohort comprised around 700 healthy bone marrow donors. At the time of sampling, every cohort member was nominally healthy, though immune exposures that went unrecorded were likely present. The donor was CMV seronegative and was included in the group of over 300 seronegative cohort members. A peripheral blood sample was collected from each donor, and TCR beta sequencing was performed on peripheral blood mononuclear cells. Genomic DNA extraction from the blood cell samples was performed with the Qiagen DNeasy Blood Extraction Kit. General conclusions and limits of the study: Immune exposure information for the cohort was limited to CMV serostatus. Broadly in line with IMGT annotations, most TCR beta V segments showed up in productive rearrangements about 87% or about 30% of the time in an earlier analysis of under 700 of the donors. In a later analysis, HLA-associated TCR beta chains showed more clonal expansion and lower generation probabilities than non-associated chains that were equally common. At a false discovery rate of 0.05, a later analysis linked about 16,000 TCR beta sequences to specific HLA alleles. In vitro tests confirmed that a few of the cytomegalovirus-associated TCR beta chains recognize cytomegalovirus antigens. The earlier analysis of some 560 of the donors excluded approximately 17 rarely observed V segments, including chromosome 9 orphons, because counts were too low. According to the authors, the approach could potentially be generalized to other disease states and immunological phenotypes. Across donors, most TCR sequences were observed very rarely, whereas some public TCRs were present in many individuals. V-gene and J-gene trimming of TCR beta chains was associated with a missense DCLRE1C variant in a later genetic analysis, and the association was replicated in an independent cohort. Because some donors lacked HLA typing at each locus, the association tests relied only on the typed subset. Presence/absence analyses assumed roughly uniform sequencing depth across donors, an assumption that may not hold. The study listed 150 to 200 TCR beta chains as associated with cytomegalovirus. The sequencing pipeline was judged likely to have produced a cluster of highly shared sequence variants as a technical artifact. In a later analysis, several top co-occurrence clusters were reported to appear linked to parvovirus B19, influenza, CMV and Epstein-Barr virus. A further reported finding was that TCR beta sequences accurately predicted the HLA-A and HLA-B alleles for most subjects in the first cohort. The 87-base-pair reads could not distinguish some IMGT-functional V segments, including TRBV6-2 and TRBV6-3, so those segments were excluded. A later analysis found that TCR association rates varied across HLA loci, with DRB1 alleles showing the most associated TCRs and HLA-C alleles the fewest. Most CMV-associated TCR beta chains appeared to be HLA-restricted in a later analysis, and the HLA associations seemed to be driven largely by CMV exposure. In this cohort, only TCR beta chains were sequenced, and detectable features were limited by the absence of alpha or paired-chain data. Correlated functional status among segregating V segments might be attributable to linkage disequilibrium, but an unknown experimental factor could not be ruled out. Compared with the approximately 600-donor mean, donors in an Asian-associated ancestry cluster had fewer N-insertions in productive TCRs, according to a later genetic analysis. When HLA alleles, especially DR and DQ, strongly co-occurred, attributing TCR associations to individual alleles was difficult. The classifier was reported to diagnose cytomegalovirus status with high specificity and sensitivity in both the original cohort and the validation cohort.

The TCR sequence derives from a middle-aged woman in good health and CMV-seronegative. Sample: PBMCs. The chain uses TRBV11-2 and TRBJ2-2, and 9 junctional nucleotides match TRBD1. The CDR3 sequence is CASSRTGAAAGELFF. In nucleotide form, the sequence is TGTGCCAGCAGCCGGACAGGGGCCGCAGCCGGGGAGCTGTTTTTT. Where the CDR3 stops, the reference TRBV11-2 and TRBJ2-2 genes take over; the full variable domain is EAGVAQSPRYKIIEKRQSVAFWCNPISGHATLYWYQQILGQGPKLLIQFQNNGVVDDSQLPKDRFSAERLKGVDSTLKIQPAKLEDSAVYLCASSRTGAAAGELFFGEGSRLTVL.